This TCR beta chain was documented in a study of cytomegalovirus exposure and HLA in healthy donors. Across the study: Genetic ancestry analysis placed more than 80% of the 400 or so donors that were genotyped in the Caucasian-associated cluster. Findings and caveats of the study: TCR beta sequences reportedly predicted the HLA-A and HLA-B alleles of most subjects accurately. TRBV6-2, TRBV6-3 and some other V segments were unresolvable in 87-base-pair reads.

As to this clone: Its specificity is unknown. In the same sample, other DNA sequences code for this CDR3.

Trimming shortened V by 10 bases and J by 0 bases, and 14 bases separated the two germline ends. CDR1 and CDR2 (germline): LNHDA, SQIVND (reference sequence). The CDR3 contains 14 residues. This PCR relied on a set of 60 Vbeta primers and 13 Jbeta primers. Libraries were prepared by immunoSEQ multiplex PCR; TCRdb keeps only in-frame clonotypes and omits some of them. The profile shows about 130,000 clones, 60% to 75% of them singletons. Sequencing was done on a sample of PBMCs. The clonotype comes from a woman in her forties or fifties in good health and CMV-seropositive. This chain links TRBV19 with TRBJ2-3; D may be TRBD1 (6 bases). CDR3 region: CATRGLASTDTQYF. CDR3 DNA: TGTGCCACCAGGGGTTTAGCTAGCACAGATACGCAGTATTTT.